One and the same sample provided the 21 T cell receptor beta chains below, sequenced in a study of blood T cell repertoires in COVID-19. Assay: immunoSEQ multiplex PCR; the TCRdb copy retains only in-frame clones and omits some. The profile shows 150,000 to 200,000 clones, 80% to 90% of them singletons. Sequencing was performed on peripheral blood. The origin of the receptors is a man in his 60s with acute or convalescent COVID-19.

This rearrangement joins TRBV28 to TRBJ1-2; D remains ambiguous. The CDR3 sequence is 15 residues long. Between the trimmed V and J ends, which lost 6 bases and 6 bases, there was a span of 20 bases. From germline, CDR1 is MDHEN and CDR2 SYDVKM. CDR3 region: CASSYPGGLQDGYTF. DNA for the CDR3: TGTGCCAGCAGCTACCCTGGAGGGCTTCAGGATGGCTACACCTTC.

In this sample, this clone turned up once. This rearrangement joins TRBV7-6 to TRBJ1-5; 9 bases line up with TRBD1. The junction had 13 bases not matched to a gene; V was cut back by 5 bases and J by 2 bases. This CDR3 comprises 18 residues. Germline CDR1 and CDR2: SGHVS and FNYEAQ. CDR3 in amino acids: CASSLRTGDSYGNQPQHF. The CDR3 DNA reads as TGTGCCAGCAGCCTCCGGACAGGGGACTCCTATGGCAATCAGCCCCAGCATTTT. The complete variable domain, with remaining parts taken from reference TRBV7-6 and TRBJ1-5, reads GAGVSQSPRYKVTKRGQDVALRCDPISGHVSLYWYRQALGQGPEFLTYFNYEAQQDKSGLPNDRFSAERPEGSISTLTIQRTEQRDSAMYRCASSLRTGDSYGNQPQHFGDGTRLSIL.

V is TRBV5-1 and J is TRBJ1-5, with D possibly matching TRBD1 (6 bases). This CDR3 has 14 residues. In germline, CDR1 is SGHRS, CDR2 YFSETQ. The V end lost 0 bases, the J end lost 7 bases, and 11 bases lay between the germline ends. The CDR3 protein is CASSLEGVGQPQHF. CDR3 DNA: TGCGCCAGCAGCTTGGAGGGGGTCGGGCAGCCCCAGCATTTT.

This chain uses TRBV28 with TRBJ1-2; D call uncertain. The CDR3 runs 13 residues. Germline lookup yields CDR1 MDHEN and CDR2 SYDVKM. V lost 2 bases and J 8 bases, leaving 12 bases between the germline ends. The CDR3 loop reads CASSLGFSGGYTF. The DNA of the CDR3 is TGTGCCAGCAGTTTAGGCTTCTCGGGAGGCTACACCTTC.

This chain's CDR3 is CASSLGTRGYTEAFF. DNA of the CDR3: TGTGCCAGTAGTCTTGGGACAAGAGGGTACACTGAAGCTTTCTTT. The rearrangement uses TRBV19 and TRBJ1-1, with D possibly TRBD1 on 6 matching bases. The CDR3 is made up of 15 amino acids. V lost 5 bases, J lost 3 bases, and 16 bases lay in between. Germline CDR1 LNHDA, CDR2 SQIVND (reference sequence).

The CDR3 DNA follows: TGTGCCAGCAGTTTCAGGCCGACCGGTGGCTACACCTTC. Protein product: CASSFRPTGGYTF. The chain joins TRBV27 to TRBJ1-2; D is unresolved. CDR3 length: 13 amino acids. V was pared by 3 bases and J by 7 bases, with 12 bases between. In germline, CDR1 is MNHEY, CDR2 SMNVEV (reference sequence).

The CDR3: CASSLRGTSGVNEQFF. As DNA, the CDR3 is TGTGCCAGCAGTTTAAGAGGGACTAGCGGAGTAAATGAGCAGTTCTTC. The rearrangement uses TRBV27 and TRBJ2-1, with TRBD2 matching 11 bases. The CDR3 consists of 16 residues. Unmatched junction bases numbered 7, after V lost 2 bases and J lost 7 bases. Germline loops: CDR1 MNHEY, CDR2 SMNVEV (reference sequence).

This chain links TRBV10-1 with TRBJ1-1; D is ambiguous. The V gene's germline CDR1 is WNHNN and CDR2 SYGVQD (reference sequence). Trimming pared 0 bases from V and 10 bases from J, leaving 15 bases between. The CDR3 spans 14 residues. Here the CDR3 DNA reads TGCGCCAGCAGTGAGTCAGGAGTAGACTACGGAGCTTTCTTT. This gives the protein CASSESGVDYGAFF.

This sequence joins TRBV18 and TRBJ1-1; a possible D gene is TRBD1 (6 bases). CDR3 length equals 16 residues. V lost 6 bases to trimming and J lost 6 bases, with 23 bases between them. CDR1 is KGHSH and CDR2 is LQKENI in the germline V gene. Written as DNA, the CDR3 is TGTGCCAGCTCGCCAAGGGAACGGGGGGCAACAGCTGAAGCTTTCTTT. Translating it yields CASSPRERGATAEAFF.

This clone was counted only a few times. The chain couples TRBV2 to TRBJ2-2; TRBD1 agrees at 8 bases. J gave up 5 bases and V 11 bases, and 1 base lay outside the gene matches. The CDR3 totals 11 residues. Looked up from germline, CDR1 is SNHLY and CDR2 is FYNNEI. DNA for the CDR3: TGTGCCGGACAGGGAACCGGGGAGCTGTTTTTT. Translation: CAGQGTGELFF.

V usage is TRBV5-1 and J usage is TRBJ2-7, with 9 bases matching TRBD2. The ends lost 2 bases at V and 2 bases at J; junction bases unmatched: 5. CDR1 is SGHRS and CDR2 is YFSETQ in the germline V gene. This CDR3 contains 15 residues. The CDR3 here is CASSFSGSSPYEQYF. CDR3 nucleotides: TGCGCCAGCAGCTTTAGCGGGAGCTCCCCCTACGAGCAGTACTTC.

A few counts support this clone. V and J are TRBV7-2 and TRBJ2-2; the D is unclear. Germline V lookup: CDR1 SGHTA, CDR2 FQGNSA. V was trimmed by 3 bases and J by 0 bases, leaving 14 bases between them. The CDR3 totals 17 residues. The CDR3 reads CASSFGFRHANTGELFF. Written as DNA, the CDR3 is TGTGCCAGCAGCTTCGGCTTCAGGCATGCGAACACCGGGGAGCTGTTTTTT.

The gene calls are TRBV5-1 and TRBJ2-1; 9 nucleotides match TRBD2. This CDR3 has 16 residues. Per germline, CDR1 SGHRS and CDR2 YFSETQ. V lost 0 bases, J lost 8 bases, and 9 bases stayed unmatched. CDR3 residues: CASSLAISGSLDEQFF. The CDR3 DNA reads as TGCGCCAGCAGCTTGGCTATTAGCGGGAGTTTGGATGAGCAGTTCTTC.

The rearrangement uses TRBV11-2 and TRBJ2-5; no clear D gene. The CDR3 spans 14 residues. Germline V CDR1 and CDR2: SGHAT, FQNNGV. V was cut by 1 base and J by 2 bases, with 8 bases left in between. CDR3 protein: CASSLVPGQETQYF. CDR3 coding DNA: TGTGCCAGCAGCTTAGTGCCGGGTCAAGAGACCCAGTACTTC. Based on the CDR3 plus reference TRBV11-2 and TRBJ2-5, the full variable domain is EAGVAQSPRYKIIEKRQSVAFWCNPISGHATLYWYQQILGQGPKLLIQFQNNGVVDDSQLPKDRFSAERLKGVDSTLKIQPAKLEDSAVYLCASSLVPGQETQYFGPGTRLLVL.

The table lists this clone with a count of one. The genes are TRBV9 and TRBJ2-5; D possibly corresponds to TRBD2 (6 bases). Germline CDR1 SGDLS, CDR2 YYNGEE. Trimming cost V 7 bases and J 5 bases, with 15 bases left between them. CDR3 length: 13 amino acids. CDR3 DNA sequence: TGTGCCAGCGGAGGGCCGGGCGGTGAGACCCAGTACTTC. The encoded protein is CASGGPGGETQYF.

The chain is built from TRBV28 and TRBJ1-1; 11 bases are a match to TRBD1. CDR1 and CDR2 from the germline V gene are MDHEN and SYDVKM. J lost 1 base, V lost 8 bases, and 9 bases had no gene match. The CDR3 consists of 16 residues. DNA of the CDR3: TGTGCCAGCCCTGGGACAGGGGGAGTTGGGAACACTGAAGCTTTCTTT. This codes for CASPGTGGVGNTEAFF.

The rearrangement uses TRBV19 and TRBJ1-1, with a tentative D call TRBD1 (6 bases). From germline, CDR1 is LNHDA and CDR2 SQIVND (reference sequence). V dropped 8 bases and J dropped 1 base, with 11 bases sitting between them. The CDR3 length is 13 residues. The CDR3 nucleotides are TGTGCCAGTTCTTCACAGGGGAACACTGAAGCTTTCTTT. Amino acid sequence: CASSSQGNTEAFF.

The chain uses TRBV28 and TRBJ1-5; D unclear. V was shortened by 8 bases and J by 6 bases, with 11 bases between the two germline ends. CDR3 length: 12 amino acids. CDR1 is MDHEN, CDR2 SYDVKM, per germline. CDR3: CASQATVQPQHF. CDR3 bases: TGTGCCAGCCAAGCGACTGTTCAGCCCCAGCATTTT.

The chain has TRBV10-3 and TRBJ1-2, with D unresolved. Trimming removed 4 bases from V and 6 bases from J, with 12 bases in between. Germline V CDR1 and CDR2: ENHRY, SYGVKD. This CDR3 contains 13 residues. The CDR3 reads CAISATDFDGYTF. The CDR3 DNA reads as TGTGCCATCAGTGCCACGGACTTTGATGGCTACACCTTC.

The chain employs TRBV3-1 (or the pseudogene TRBV3-2) and TRBJ1-4; D is perhaps TRBD1 (6 bases). CDR1 is LGHDT, CDR2 YNNKEL, per germline (reference sequence). The V and J ends lost 4 bases and 10 bases respectively, with 16 bases between them. CDR3 length equals 14 residues. The CDR3 nucleotides are TGTGCCAGCAGCCCTCGGACAGCTGGTGGAAAACTGTTTTTT. Its translation is CASSPRTAGGKLFF.

The chain recombines TRBV28 with TRBJ2-7, with D maybe TRBD1 (6 bases). V was clipped by 5 bases and J by 3 bases, with 8 bases between them. There are 12 residues in the CDR3. CDR1 is MDHEN, CDR2 SYDVKM, per germline. The CDR3 DNA is TGTGCCAGCAGTCTACAGGGCTACGAGCAGTACTTC. It encodes CASSLQGYEQYF.